The TCR beta chain described here comes from a study of CD8 T cells in ankylosing spondylitis. Regarding the study as a whole: Made up of eight highly homologous variants, a TCR beta motif appeared characteristic of ankylosing spondylitis blood. Disease-linked clones reportedly concentrated significantly in matched ankylosing spondylitis synovial fluid.

MiXCR, run by TCRdb on the 5' RACE reads, gives a single entry per CDR3 protein. The sample carries about 200,000 distinct CDR3 sequences, about 7% recorded once. The J segment lost 2 bases and the V segment lost 0 bases, leaving 6 bases of the junction unmatched. CDR1 DFQATT and CDR2 SNEGSKA come from the germline V gene (reference sequence). This CDR3 spans 17 amino acids. As for this clonotype: What it recognizes is unknown.

V is TRBV20-1 and J is TRBJ2-1, with TRBD2 identical over 11 bases. This TCR was recovered from a male donor with ankylosing spondylitis. Material: blood, either unsorted or a sorted T cell fraction (not recorded which). The CDR3 bases are TGCAGTGCTAGAGAGCTAGCGGGGGGCCACGCCTACAATGAGCAGTTCTTC. Its protein is CSARELAGGHAYNEQFF.